The 3 T cell receptor beta chains reported below all come from one sample, sequenced in a study of T cells in Graves' hyperthyroidism and ophthalmopathy. Researchers amplified the TCR beta CDR3 regions from RNA transcripts. First-round RT-PCR with HTBI primers amplified the TCR CDR3 region. TCRdb re-called the multiplex PCR reads through MiXCR, storing one row per CDR3 protein. The repertoire holds 480,000 or so distinct CDR3 sequences, with 35% to 50% as singletons. Sequenced sample: peripheral blood or thyroid tissue (not recorded which). These receptors all come from an adult woman with Graves' disease, either hyperthyroidism or ophthalmopathy (not recorded which).

As regards this clonotype: Compared with germline, one end of the junction differs, possibly owing to a read error. The genes are TRBV7-2 and TRBJ2-7; unclear D gene. Germline lookup yields CDR1 SGHTA and CDR2 FQGNSA. The CDR3 totals 12 residues. CDR3 amino acids: CAISFLYYEQYF. In DNA, the CDR3 is TGTGCCATCAGCTTCCTATACTACGAGCAGTACTTC.

The V gene is TRBV29-1, the J gene TRBJ1-1; 7 bases are shared with TRBD1. The CDR3 covers 17 residues. The germline V gene encodes CDR1 SQVTM and CDR2 ANQGSEA. V lost 3 bases to trimming and J lost 4 bases; unmatched junction nucleotides: 17. The CDR3 DNA follows: TGCAGCGTTGACACAAGATTGACCAGGGGGTCTAGCACTGAAGCTTTCTTT. Translated: CSVDTRLTRGSSTEAFF.

This chain joins TRBV11-2 and TRBJ1-4; D gene unclear. This CDR3 is built from 12 residues. Looked up from germline, CDR1 is SGHAT and CDR2 is FQNNGV. V was shortened by 6 bases and J by 11 bases, with 13 bases between the two germline ends. CDR3 in amino acids: CASRTGREKLFF. The CDR3 coding sequence is TGTGCCAGCAGAACTGGAAGGGAGAAACTGTTTTTT.